This T cell receptor (beta chain) was observed in a study of blood T cells in healthy people across ages. Through a sample-barcoded 5' primer and a J-beta primer mix, a second PCR was run for about 6 to 12 cycles. TCRdb passed the 5' RACE reads through MiXCR, listing each CDR3 protein once. Of about 650,000 distinct CDR3 sequences listed, about 50% are singletons. This sequence originates from a woman aged 80 or over in good health. Sequencing was performed on blood.

The CDR3 nucleotides are TGCAGTACCGGGAGTAACCAAGAGACCCAGTACTTC. Protein: CSTGSNQETQYF. The chain carries TRBV20-1 and TRBJ2-4; possibly TRBD2 for D (6 bases). The last part of the DNA fits TRBJ2-5 better; the J call may be wrong. Germline CDR1 and CDR2: DFQATT and SNEGSKA (reference sequence). This CDR3 is built from 12 residues.